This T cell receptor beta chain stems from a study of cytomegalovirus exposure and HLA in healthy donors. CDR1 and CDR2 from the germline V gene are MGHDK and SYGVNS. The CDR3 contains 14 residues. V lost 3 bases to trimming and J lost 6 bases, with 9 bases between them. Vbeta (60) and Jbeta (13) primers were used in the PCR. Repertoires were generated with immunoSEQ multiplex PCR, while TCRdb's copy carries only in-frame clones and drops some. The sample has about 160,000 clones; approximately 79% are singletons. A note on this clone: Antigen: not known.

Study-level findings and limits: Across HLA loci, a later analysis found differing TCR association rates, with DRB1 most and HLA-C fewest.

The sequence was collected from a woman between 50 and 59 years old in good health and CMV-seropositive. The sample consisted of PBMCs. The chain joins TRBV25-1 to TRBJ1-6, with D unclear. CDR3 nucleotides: TGTGCCAGCAGTGAGGGCATACTTAATTCACCCCTCCACTTT. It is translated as CASSEGILNSPLHF.